Presented here are 24 T cell receptor beta chains from one specimen sequenced in a study of blood T cell repertoires in COVID-19. Here immunoSEQ multiplex PCR was the method, and the copy in TCRdb shows in-frame clones only, minus some. The sample includes roughly 290,000 clones, around nine tenths of them seen just once. Sequencing used PBMCs or T cells enriched from blood (not recorded which). The origin of the receptors is a middle-aged woman who had recovered from COVID-19.

The chain links TRBV6-5 to TRBJ1-5; 10 nucleotides align to TRBD1. From germline, CDR1 is MNHEY and CDR2 SVGAGI. The CDR3 length is 14 residues. Germline trimming cut 2 bases from V and 6 bases from J; bases unmatched to any gene: 1. Written as DNA, the CDR3 is TGTGCCAGCAGTTACGGGACAGGGGTTCAGCCCCAGCATTTT. Translating gives CASSYGTGVQPQHF.

The rearrangement links TRBV9 to TRBJ1-2; tentative D call: TRBD1 (6 bases). Trimming removed 0 bases at V and 8 bases at J, with 17 bases between. The CDR3 spans 15 residues. Looked up from germline, CDR1 is SGDLS and CDR2 is YYNGEE. CDR3 bases: TGTGCCAGCAGCGTAGGAGACAGGCGGCAAGGAGGCTACACCTTC. Protein: CASSVGDRRQGGYTF.

The V gene is TRBV27, the J gene TRBJ1-1, with 9 bases that match TRBD1. The CDR3 totals 14 residues. V lost 7 bases to trimming and J lost 7 bases; unmatched junction nucleotides: 10. Germline V gives CDR1 MNHEY, CDR2 SMNVEV (reference sequence). CDR3: CASTLLPGQGEAFF. In nucleotides, the CDR3 is TGTGCCAGCACCTTACTACCGGGACAGGGTGAAGCTTTCTTT.

The chain carries TRBV7-8 and TRBJ2-1; 8 bases align to TRBD2. The CDR3 totals 15 residues. The trim removed 5 bases at V and 4 bases at J, leaving 7 bases unmatched. Germline values: CDR1 SGHVS, CDR2 FQNEAQ. The CDR3 loop is CASSRAGDSYNEQFF. The CDR3 bases are TGTGCCAGCAGCCGAGCGGGAGATTCTTACAATGAGCAGTTCTTC.

V and J are TRBV5-4 and TRBJ2-7, with 9 bases identical to TRBD2. The CDR3 length is 16 residues. The V segment lost 4 bases and the J segment 2 bases; nucleotides outside the gene matches: 10. Germline V lookup: CDR1 SGHNT, CDR2 YYREEE (reference sequence). CDR3 coding DNA: TGTGCCAGCAGCCCAAACCCTAGCGGGGCCACCTACGAGCAGTACTTC. Amino acid sequence: CASSPNPSGATYEQYF.

V gene TRBV25-1 combines with J gene TRBJ1-4; D is possibly TRBD1 (6 bases). The V gene lost 5 bases and the J gene lost 7 bases, with 17 bases spanning the gap. This CDR3 spans 15 amino acids. Germline V gene data show CDR1 as MGHDK and CDR2 as SYGVNS. CDR3 amino acids: CASSPRQARGEKLFF. Here the CDR3 DNA reads TGTGCCAGCAGTCCTCGACAGGCCCGGGGTGAAAAACTGTTTTTT.

The chain employs TRBV27 and TRBJ1-6; possible D gene TRBD1, 6 bases. The ends were cut back, 3 bases at V and 8 bases at J, with 20 bases in the middle. Germline loops: CDR1 MNHEY, CDR2 SMNVEV (reference sequence). This CDR3 has 17 amino acids. This CDR3 is CASSFSGDNYDHSPLHF. As DNA, the CDR3 is TGTGCCAGCAGTTTTTCCGGGGACAATTACGACCATTCACCCCTCCACTTT.

The chain employs TRBV9 and TRBJ2-1; 11 bases map to TRBD2. CDR1 is SGDLS, CDR2 YYNGEE, per germline. The CDR3 extends over 14 amino acids. With 3 bases clipped from V and 9 bases from J, the junction kept 5 bases outside the gene matches. CDR3 DNA sequence: TGTGCCAGCAGCGAAAGACTAGCGGGAACTGAGCAGTTCTTC. Protein sequence: CASSERLAGTEQFF. Variable domain in full (rest from reference TRBV9 and TRBJ2-1): DSGVTQTPKHLITATGQRVTLRCSPRSGDLSVYWYQQSLDQGLQFLIQYYNGEERAKGNILERFSAQQFPDLHSELNLSSLELGDSALYFCASSERLAGTEQFFGPGTRLTVL.

V and J are TRBV6-5 and TRBJ1-1, with a tentative D call TRBD1 (6 bases). CDR1 and CDR2 from the germline V gene are MNHEY and SVGAGI. CDR3 size: 13 residues. V lost 6 bases, J lost 10 bases, and 18 bases lay in between. The CDR3 reads CASSAAGVVRAFF. CDR3 in DNA: TGTGCCAGCAGCGCGGCAGGGGTGGTCAGAGCTTTCTTT.

V and J are TRBV27 and TRBJ1-2; TRBD1 matches 7 bases. The junction had 16 bases not matched to a gene; V was cut back by 10 bases and J by 8 bases. This CDR3 region has 14 residues. Germline CDR1 and CDR2: MNHEY and SMNVEV (reference sequence). The CDR3 spells CATRTGGHSGGYTF. Written as DNA, the CDR3 is TGTGCCACCAGGACAGGTGGTCATTCAGGCGGCTACACCTTC.

The rearrangement links TRBV30 to TRBJ1-1; 7 bases are a match to TRBD1. The germline gives CDR1 GTSNPN, CDR2 SVGIG (reference sequence). J gave up 1 base and V 0 bases, and 5 bases lay outside the gene matches. The CDR3 has 15 amino acids. DNA of the CDR3: TGTGCCTGGAGTGTACGGACAGGCAAGAACACTGAAGCTTTCTTT. It specifies CAWSVRTGKNTEAFF.

The rearrangement joins TRBV6-1 to TRBJ2-7; D might be TRBD2 (5 bases). V lost 4 bases, J lost 0 bases, and 16 bases lay in between. There are 16 residues in the CDR3. The V gene's germline CDR1 is MNHNS and CDR2 SASEGT. The CDR3 reads CASSVLQAESSYEQYF. The CDR3 DNA reads TGTGCCAGCAGTGTGCTTCAAGCGGAGAGCTCCTACGAGCAGTACTTC.

This chain joins TRBV7-2 and TRBJ2-6; 8 bases agree with TRBD1. CDR3 size: 17 residues. Germline lookup yields CDR1 SGHTA and CDR2 FQGNSA. With 5 bases clipped from V and 0 bases from J, the junction kept 6 bases outside the gene matches. CDR3 sequence reads: CASSHSGTGSGANVLTF. For the CDR3, the DNA is TGTGCCAGCAGCCACTCGGGGACAGGCTCTGGGGCCAACGTCCTGACTTTC.

This rearrangement joins TRBV2 to TRBJ1-4; D may be TRBD1 (5 bases). Between the trimmed V and J ends, which lost 7 bases and 4 bases, there was a span of 10 bases. Germline-derived CDR1 and CDR2 are SNHLY and FYNNEI. This CDR3 is 13 amino acids long. CDR3 protein: CASKLGLNEKLFF. CDR3 nucleotides: TGTGCCAGCAAGTTGGGACTTAATGAAAAACTGTTTTTT.

The chain has TRBV7-2 and TRBJ2-1; the match to TRBD2 covers 8 bases. Losses at the gene ends were 4 bases for V and 8 bases for J; bases not matched to a gene: 10. From germline, CDR1 is SGHTA and CDR2 FQGNSA. This CDR3 contains 15 residues. CDR3 sequence reads: CASSSLSGGAYEQFF. The CDR3 DNA reads TGTGCCAGCAGCTCCTTATCCGGGGGGGCCTATGAGCAGTTCTTC.

The chain links TRBV5-1 to TRBJ2-5, with a possible D match to TRBD2 (5 bases). V gave up 0 bases and J gave up 2 bases, with 14 bases separating them. The CDR3 has 16 amino acids. In germline, CDR1 is SGHRS, CDR2 YFSETQ. The CDR3 spells CASSLGASSRQETQYF. For the CDR3, the DNA is TGCGCCAGCAGCTTGGGCGCTAGCTCAAGACAAGAGACCCAGTACTTC.

The chain carries TRBV5-1 and TRBJ2-1; 7 nucleotides align to TRBD2. V was pared by 4 bases and J by 0 bases, with 7 bases of the junction left unmatched. Looked up from germline, CDR1 is SGHRS and CDR2 is YFSETQ. The CDR3 runs 16 residues. The CDR3, as DNA: TGCGCCAGCAGCCTCCCTAGCGGTAGCTCCTACAATGAGCAGTTCTTC. Translating gives CASSLPSGSSYNEQFF.

Of note for this clone: Other nucleotide sequences from this sample produce the same CDR3. DNA of the CDR3: TGTGCCAGCAGGGAGGTTGGAAATCAGCCCCAGCATTTT. Translation gives CASREVGNQPQHF. V usage is TRBV6-5 and J usage is TRBJ1-5, with D hard to call. Germline CDR1 is MNHEY and CDR2 is SVGAGI. Deletions cut 6 bases from V and 4 bases from J, with 10 bases between. The CDR3 length is 13 residues.

This chain uses TRBV7-9 with TRBJ2-3; TRBD2 matches 11 bases. The CDR3 totals 14 residues. J lost 3 bases, V lost 5 bases, and 1 base had no gene match. Germline assignment: CDR1 SEHNR and CDR2 FQNEAQ (reference sequence). CDR3 loop: CASSPSGGTDTQYF. In DNA form, the CDR3 reads TGTGCCAGCAGCCCTAGCGGGGGGACAGATACGCAGTATTTT.

The chain recombines TRBV5-1 with TRBJ2-7; TRBD1 aligns across 11 bases. After removal of 3 bases from V and 6 bases from J, the junction contained 2 bases not matched to a gene. Germline lookup yields CDR1 SGHRS and CDR2 YFSETQ. CDR3 length equals 13 residues. The DNA for the CDR3 is TGCGCCAGCAGCTGGACAGGGGGCGGCGAGCAGTACTTC. Translating gives CASSWTGGGEQYF.

A single count supports this clone. The chain combines TRBV19 with TRBJ2-7; possibly TRBD1 for D (7 bases). The CDR3 sequence is 15 residues long. Germline CDR1 LNHDA, CDR2 SQIVND (reference sequence). V was shortened by 3 bases and J by 9 bases, with 21 bases between the two germline ends. The CDR3 spells CASSIGGGERSRQYF. DNA of the CDR3: TGTGCCAGTAGTATCGGAGGGGGCGAGCGTTCGAGGCAGTACTTC. Filled out from reference TRBV19 and TRBJ2-7, the complete variable domain reads DGGITQSPKYLFRKEGQNVTLSCEQNLNHDAMYWYRQDPGQGLRLIYYSQIVNDFQKGDIAEGYSVSREKKESFPLTVTSAQKNPTAFYLCASSIGGGERSRQYFGPGTRLTVT.

V usage is TRBV29-1 and J usage is TRBJ2-5, with 7 bases lining up with TRBD1. CDR1 SQVTM and CDR2 ANQGSEA come from the germline V gene. This CDR3 comprises 13 residues. Trimming took 4 bases from V and 5 from J; bases not matched to a gene: 7. The CDR3 region has the DNA TGCAGCGTTGTAACAGACAGGGTGGAGACCCAGTACTTC. Translating it yields CSVVTDRVETQYF. The full variable domain, rest sourced from reference TRBV29-1 and TRBJ2-5, is SAVISQKPSRDICQRGTSLTIQCQVDSQVTMMFWYRQQPGQSLTLIATANQGSEATYESGFVIDKFPISRPNLTFSTLTVSNMSPEDSSIYLCSVVTDRVETQYFGPGTRLLVL.

This sequence joins TRBV6-5 and TRBJ1-2, with TRBD1 identical over 9 bases. The V and J ends lost 0 bases and 5 bases, in that order; junction bases with no gene match: 4. Germline loops: CDR1 MNHEY, CDR2 SVGAGI. This CDR3 has 15 residues. CDR3 amino acids: CASSYSPTGGYGYTF. The CDR3 bases are TGTGCCAGCAGTTACTCCCCGACAGGGGGTTATGGCTACACCTTC.

The chain recombines TRBV27 with TRBJ1-5; unclear D gene. In germline, CDR1 is MNHEY, CDR2 SMNVEV (reference sequence). The CDR3 is 13 amino acids. Between the trimmed V and J ends, which lost 4 bases and 0 bases, there was a span of 4 bases. The CDR3 is CASSYNSNQPQHF. In DNA, the CDR3 is TGTGCCAGCAGTTATAATAGCAATCAGCCCCAGCATTTT.